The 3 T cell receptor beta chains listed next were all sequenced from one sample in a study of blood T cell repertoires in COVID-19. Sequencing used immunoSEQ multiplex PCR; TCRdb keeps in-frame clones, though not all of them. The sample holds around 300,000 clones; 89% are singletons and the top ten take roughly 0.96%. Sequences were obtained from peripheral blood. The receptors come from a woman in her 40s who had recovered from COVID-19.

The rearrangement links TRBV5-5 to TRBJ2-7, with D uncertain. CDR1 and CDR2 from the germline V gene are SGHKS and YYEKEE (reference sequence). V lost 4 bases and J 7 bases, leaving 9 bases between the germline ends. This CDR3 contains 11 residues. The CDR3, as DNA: TGTGCCAGCAGCCCGAGCCGGGAGCAGTACTTC. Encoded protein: CASSPSREQYF. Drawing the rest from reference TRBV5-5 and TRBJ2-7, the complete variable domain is DAGVTQSPTHLIKTRGQQVTLRCSPISGHKSVSWYQQVLGQGPQFIFQYYEKEERGRGNFPDRFSARQFPNYSSELNVNALLLGDSALYLCASSPSREQYFGPGTRLTVT.

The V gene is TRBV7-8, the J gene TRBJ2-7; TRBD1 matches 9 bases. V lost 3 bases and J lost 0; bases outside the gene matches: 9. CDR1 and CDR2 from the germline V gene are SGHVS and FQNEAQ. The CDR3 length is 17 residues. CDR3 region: CASSFDTTGGSSYEQYF. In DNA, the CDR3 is TGTGCCAGCAGCTTTGACACGACAGGGGGAAGCTCCTACGAGCAGTACTTC.

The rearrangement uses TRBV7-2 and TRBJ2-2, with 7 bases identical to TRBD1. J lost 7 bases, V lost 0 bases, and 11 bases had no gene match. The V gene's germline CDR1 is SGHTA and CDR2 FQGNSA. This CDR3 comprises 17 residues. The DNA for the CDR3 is TGTGCCAGCAGCTTAGCGAGCCGAGACAGGGAAAGCGGGGAGCTGTTTTTT. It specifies CASSLASRDRESGELFF.